These 3 T cell receptor beta chains share one sample of origin, sequenced in a study of human T cells and chemical hapten exposure. TCRdb re-called the RACE reads with MiXCR, one entry per CDR3 protein. Here the sample spans 79,000 or so distinct CDR3 sequences, around a third being singletons. Time point: patch test 1, 2 weeks after DPC sensitization. Treatment here: therapeutic diphenylcyclopropenone sensitization with weekly scalp DPC. The material was whole blood, obtained in connection with sensitization to the hapten diphenylcyclopropenone (DPC). These receptors all come from a man between 40 and 49 years old with alopecia areata. Some clones in this sample may be carry-over from other donors' samples.

The gene calls are TRBV12-3 or TRBV12-4 and TRBJ2-3, with TRBD1 identical over 8 bases. The trim removed 5 bases at V and 3 bases at J, leaving 10 bases unmatched. This CDR3 region has 16 residues. CDR3 nucleotide sequence: TGTGCCAGCAGTCAAGACAGGGGAGGAGGGACAGATACGCAGTATTTT. It codes for CASSQDRGGGTDTQYF.

This clonotype was counted only a few times. The V gene is TRBV7-9, the J gene TRBJ2-2; tentatively, D is TRBD2 (5 bases). The V gene lost 5 bases and the J gene lost 3 bases, with 10 bases spanning the gap. The CDR3 has 14 amino acids. Germline V gives CDR1 SEHNR, CDR2 FQNEAQ (reference sequence). The DNA for the CDR3 is TGTGCCAGCAGCGCCCTGAGGGACACCGGGGAGCTGTTTTTT. It specifies CASSALRDTGELFF.

This chain joins TRBV6-6 and TRBJ2-5, with D tentatively TRBD1 or TRBD2 (5 bases each). The CDR3 has 15 residues. The germline V gene has CDR1 MNHNY and CDR2 SVGAGI (reference sequence). V lost 0 bases, J lost 2 bases, and 10 bases lay in between. CDR3 bases: TGTGCCAGCAGTTACTCCGGGACGGCACAAGAGACCCAGTACTTC. Protein product: CASSYSGTAQETQYF.